This T cell receptor beta chain was obtained from a study of identical twins. V shed 3 bases, J shed 13 bases, and the junction held 11 bases outside the gene matches. The CDR3 runs to 14 residues. CDR1 and CDR2 (germline): WSHSY, SAAADI. TCRdb redid the calling of the 5' RACE reads with MiXCR, one entry per CDR3 protein. Here the sample spans about 720,000 distinct CDR3 sequences, roughly 8% being singletons. Notes on this clonotype: Its antigen is currently unknown.

General study results and limits: For zero-insertion analyses, partial confounding could come from invariant MAIT and iNKT cells.

The sample also formed part of further work on yellow fever vaccine responses in identical twins.

This chain links TRBV10-2 with TRBJ2-1, with TRBD1 matching 8 bases. The TCR sequence derives from a young woman in good health. Input material: PBMCs. This chain's CDR3 is CASSDLGTGFAQFF. DNA of the CDR3: TGCGCCAGCAGTGATTTGGGGACAGGATTCGCACAGTTCTTC.